Below, 8 T cell receptor beta chains from the same sample are listed, as sequenced in a study of metastatic and nonmetastatic thyroid tumors. Not a single patient had been given any form of treatment at any point before undergoing thyroid surgery. MiXCR re-clonotyped the PCR reads for TCRdb. Of roughly 46,000 clones listed, about 22% are singletons. Sequenced: blood. The origin of the receptors is a male donor with papillary thyroid cancer or a benign thyroid nodule (not recorded which). Some clones in this sample may be carry-over from other donors' samples.

The V and J genes are TRBV5-1 and TRBJ2-3, with a possible D match to TRBD1 (6 bases). Germline assignment: CDR1 SGHRS and CDR2 YFSETQ. The CDR3 length is 14 residues. V gave up 3 bases and J gave up 0 bases, with 8 bases separating them. The CDR3, as DNA: TGCGCCAGCAGCTCTACAGGGAGCACAGATACGCAGTATTTT. Amino acid sequence: CASSSTGSTDTQYF.

This clone turned up a few times. The chain joins TRBV5-1 to TRBJ1-4; unclear D gene. With 2 bases removed from V and 6 bases from J, the gap between germline ends came to 8 bases. The CDR3 runs 13 residues. Germline CDR1 SGHRS, CDR2 YFSETQ. DNA for the CDR3: TGCGCCAGCAGCTTCTACGGGGATGAAAAACTGTTTTTT. Translating gives CASSFYGDEKLFF.

Within the sample, this clone is medium-sized. The V and J genes are TRBV12-3 or TRBV12-4 and TRBJ1-2, with 10 bases identical to TRBD1. This CDR3 contains 13 residues. After removal of 3 bases from V and 6 bases from J, the junction contained 1 base not matched to a gene. The CDR3 DNA sequence: TGTGCCAGCAGTTTGGGGACAGGGGATGGCTACACCTTC. Translation: CASSLGTGDGYTF.

This clone was seen at least ten times. The gene calls are TRBV5-1 and TRBJ2-5; TRBD1 might be the D (5 bases). Germline CDR1 reads SGHRS; CDR2 reads YFSETQ. The V gene lost 4 bases and the J gene lost 4 bases, with 11 bases spanning the gap. The CDR3 sequence is 13 residues long. The CDR3 DNA is TGCGCCAGCAGCCCAGGAAGGGGAGAGACCCAGTACTTC. This gives the protein CASSPGRGETQYF.

This clone is termed medium-sized. This chain links TRBV6-1 with TRBJ1-3; the D gene is possibly TRBD1 (5 bases). Germline CDR1 reads MNHNS; CDR2 reads SASEGT. CDR3 size: 14 residues. Trimming took 8 bases from V and 0 from J, leaving 11 bases between them. CDR3 amino acids: CASEDNTSGNTIYF. CDR3 in DNA: TGTGCCAGCGAGGACAACACCTCTGGAAACACCATATATTTT.

This clone showed up just a few times. The V gene is TRBV10-3, the J gene TRBJ2-7, with TRBD1 identical over 9 bases. Germline-derived CDR1 and CDR2 are ENHRY and SYGVKD. The CDR3 extends over 13 amino acids. Trimming cost V 6 bases and J 5 bases; bases outside gene matches: 5. The CDR3 is CAISLQGADEQYF. Here the CDR3 DNA reads TGTGCCATCAGCTTACAGGGGGCTGACGAGCAGTACTTC.

This clone appeared many times. The V call is TRBV12-3 or TRBV12-4, the J call TRBJ1-6; the D gene is possibly TRBD1 (5 bases). V lost 5 bases, J lost 0 bases, and 11 bases lay in between. There are 16 residues in the CDR3. The DNA of the CDR3 is TGTGCCAGCAGTCGGTGGGGGAGCTCCTATAATTCACCCCTCCACTTT. Translation: CASSRWGSSYNSPLHF.

In this sample, this clone turned up a few times. The chain's CDR3 is CASSVSGNEQFF. For the CDR3, the DNA is TGTGCCAGCTCGGTGTCGGGCAATGAGCAGTTCTTC. The V gene is TRBV28, the J gene TRBJ2-1, with unresolved D. Trimming shortened V by 8 bases and J by 6 bases, and 11 bases separated the two germline ends. The germline V gene encodes CDR1 MDHEN and CDR2 SYDVKM. CDR3 length: 12 residues.